The 6 T cell receptor beta chains listed next were all sequenced from one sample in a study of cytomegalovirus exposure and HLA in healthy donors. The PCR contained 60 Vbeta and 13 Jbeta primers. The repertoire was sequenced with immunoSEQ multiplex PCR; TCRdb's copy has only in-frame clones and lacks some. The top ten clones hold about a fifth of a sample with about 87,000 clones, 65% to 75% of them seen once. Specimen: PBMCs. These receptors were obtained from a man aged 25-45 years in good health and CMV-seropositive.

This chain links TRBV4-1 with TRBJ1-5, with D unresolved. This CDR3 region has 16 residues. V shed 0 bases and J shed 7 bases, with 16 bases lying between them. Germline CDR1 and CDR2: MGHRA and YSYEKL. CDR3 DNA sequence: TGCGCCAGCAGCCAAGATCAAGGGTGGACGGGACAGCCCCAGCATTTT. Residues: CASSQDQGWTGQPQHF.

Here the CDR3 reads CAIAGSLYSGNTIYF. The DNA of the CDR3 is TGTGCCATCGCCGGGTCCCTCTACTCTGGAAACACCATATATTTT. The chain has TRBV10-3 and TRBJ1-3; D gene uncertain. Trimming left V 8 bases short and J 0 bases short, with 14 bases between. The length of the CDR3 is 15 residues. Germline-derived CDR1 and CDR2 are ENHRY and SYGVKD.

The J gene is TRBJ2-7, the V gene TRBV5-6; D uncertain. V was clipped by 0 bases and J by 3 bases, with 10 bases between them. This CDR3 has 14 amino acids. Germline V gene lookup returns CDR1 SGHDT and CDR2 YYEEEE. The CDR3 DNA reads as TGTGCCAGCAGCTTGGAAGACGGGTTCTACGAGCAGTACTTC. Residues: CASSLEDGFYEQYF. The whole variable domain, filled in from reference TRBV5-6 and TRBJ2-7, reads DAGVTQSPTHLIKTRGQQVTLRCSPKSGHDTVSWYQQALGQGPQFIFQYYEEEERQRGNFPDRFSGHQFPNYSSELNVNALLLGDSALYLCASSLEDGFYEQYFGPGTRLTVT.

About this clone itself: Compared with germline, one end of the junction differs, possibly owing to a read error. The chain carries TRBV7-3 and TRBJ2-6, with a tentative D call TRBD1 (5 bases). The CDR3 loop spans 15 amino acids. Germline CDR1 reads SGHTA; CDR2 reads FQGTGA. The CDR3 is CASSFQAAGANVLPF. Written as DNA, the CDR3 is TGTGCCAGCAGCTTTCAGGCTGCTGGGGCCAACGTCCTGCCTTTC.

This clone was seen only once. The chain uses TRBV30 and TRBJ1-5; TRBD1 is a possible D gene (5 bases). The length of the CDR3 is 14 residues. The V end was cut by 1 base, the J end by 4 bases, with 11 bases between. The germline gives CDR1 GTSNPN, CDR2 SVGIG (reference sequence). The CDR3 region is CAWSEGHLNQPQHF. DNA of the CDR3: TGTGCCTGGAGTGAAGGACACTTAAATCAGCCCCAGCATTTT. The variable domain in full, with the rest retrieved from reference TRBV30 and TRBJ1-5, is SQTIHQWPATLVQPVGSPLSLECTVEGTSNPNLYWYRQAAGRGLQLLFYSVGIGQISSEVPQNLSASRPQDRQFILSSKKLLLSDSGFYLCAWSEGHLNQPQHFGDGTRLSIL.

The genes are TRBV29-1 and TRBJ2-1; D is unclear. CDR1 and CDR2 (germline): SQVTM, ANQGSEA. V dropped 8 bases and J dropped 3 bases, with 17 bases sitting between them. The CDR3 is made up of 14 amino acids. The CDR3 here is CSFAASADYNEQFF. DNA for the CDR3: TGCAGCTTTGCTGCGAGCGCTGACTACAATGAGCAGTTCTTC.